Below, one T cell receptor (beta chain) is given with its context. Its antigen remains unknown. The protocol was immunoSEQ multiplex PCR, while the TCRdb copy is restricted to in-frame clones and leaves out a portion. The sample carries around 29,000 clones, approximately 90% recorded once. The data stem from a study of T cells in localized non-small cell lung cancer. Study-level points and caveats: Elevated blood T cell density was associated with longer overall survival. When the top 100 tumor clones were examined, a median approximately 62 of them also appeared in the adjacent lung, which was paired and uninvolved. Since sequencing was restricted to only one region of the tumor, intratumor heterogeneity remains a possibility. There was higher T cell clonality in uninvolved adjacent lung than in tumor, and it was highest there.

The CDR3 totals 13 residues. Germline V gives CDR1 LNHDA, CDR2 SQIVND (reference sequence). With 0 bases removed from V and 5 bases from J, the gap between germline ends came to 8 bases. This sequence originates from an older female donor with stage I lung adenocarcinoma. This sample comprised peripheral blood, obtained before any cancer treatment. This sequence joins TRBV19 and TRBJ2-7, with D uncertain. CDR3 DNA sequence: TGTGCCAGTAGTATAGATCAAAGGAACGAGCAGTACTTC. Amino acid sequence: CASSIDQRNEQYF.